This T cell receptor beta chain was identified during a study of response to subunit inactivated influenza vaccine. TCRdb independently ran MiXCR on the RT-PCR reads; one entry per CDR3 protein. The repertoire includes about 190,000 distinct CDR3 sequences, roughly an eighth of them detected once, and 20% to 30% sits in the top ten. The CDR3 sequence is 15 residues long. Trimming removed 5 bases at V and 0 bases at J, with 8 bases between. Looked up from germline, CDR1 is SGHAT and CDR2 is FQNNGV. The sequenced sample was CD8+ T cells sorted from PBMCs, obtained more than 4 days after vaccination. This receptor was taken from a man aged 50 to 59 who received an inactivated influenza vaccine. The V call is TRBV11-2, the J call TRBJ1-6; D ambiguous. This CDR3 reads CASSDLSSYNSPLHF. CDR3 coding DNA: TGTGCCAGCAGCGACCTGAGCTCCTATAATTCACCCCTCCACTTT.